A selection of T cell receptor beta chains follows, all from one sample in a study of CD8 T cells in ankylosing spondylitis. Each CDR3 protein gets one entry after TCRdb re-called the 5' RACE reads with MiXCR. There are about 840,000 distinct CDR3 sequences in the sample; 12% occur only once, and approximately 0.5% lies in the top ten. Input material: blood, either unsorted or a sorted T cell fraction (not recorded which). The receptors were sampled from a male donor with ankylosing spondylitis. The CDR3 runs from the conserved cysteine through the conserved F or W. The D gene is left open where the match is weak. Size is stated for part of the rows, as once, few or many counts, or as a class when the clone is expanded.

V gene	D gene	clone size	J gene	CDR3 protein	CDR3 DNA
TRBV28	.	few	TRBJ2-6	CASSGAFSGANVLTF	TGTGCCAGCAGCGGCGCCTTTTCTGGGGCCAACGTCCTGACTTTC
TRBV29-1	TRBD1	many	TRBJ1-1	CSVGQGASTEAFF	TGCAGCGTCGGACAGGGGGCGAGCACTGAAGCTTTCTTT
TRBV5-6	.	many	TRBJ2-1	CASSLRRAEQFF	TGTGCCAGCAGCTTGAGACGGGCTGAGCAGTTCTTC
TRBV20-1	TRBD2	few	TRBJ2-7	CSVSSTSGRASYEQYF	TGCAGTGTTTCGAGCACTAGCGGGAGGGCGTCCTACGAGCAGTACTTC
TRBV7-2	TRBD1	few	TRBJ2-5	CASSPAGGIRTQYF	TGTGCCAGCAGCCCAGCAGGGGGCATTCGGACCCAGTACTTC
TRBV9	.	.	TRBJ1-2	CASSHGQNYGYTF	TGTGCCAGCAGCCATGGACAGAACTATGGCTACACCTTC
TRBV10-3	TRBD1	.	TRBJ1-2	CAIRGTGEGGYTF	TGTGCCATCAGAGGCACAGGGGAGGGAGGCTACACCTTC
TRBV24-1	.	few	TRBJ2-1	CATSRTDSYNEQFF	TGTGCCACCAGTCGGACAGACTCCTACAATGAGCAGTTCTTC
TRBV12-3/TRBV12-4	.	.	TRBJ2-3	CASSFSRTSGDTQYF	TGTGCCAGCAGTTTTTCCAGAACCTCGGGAGATACGCAGTATTTT
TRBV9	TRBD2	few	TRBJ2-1	CASSVSSGRGNEQFF	TGTGCCAGCAGCGTCTCCAGCGGGAGAGGAAATGAGCAGTTCTTC